This TCR beta chain derives from a study of cytomegalovirus exposure and HLA in healthy donors. Germline loops: CDR1 SGHTA, CDR2 FQGNSA. The CDR3 spans 11 residues. Trimming took off 5 bases at V and 5 bases at J, with 4 bases between the two ends. PCR primers comprised 60 Vbeta and 13 Jbeta primers. The method was immunoSEQ multiplex PCR; TCRdb's version includes in-frame clones alone and lacks a portion of them. The sample table sets out 150,000 to 200,000 clones. The source of this sequence is a man younger than 40 in good health and CMV-seronegative. J is TRBJ1-5 and V is TRBV7-2; D is undetermined. Sequencing input: PBMCs. Here the CDR3 reads CASSPHQPQHF. In nucleotides, the CDR3 is TGTGCCAGCAGCCCTCATCAGCCCCAGCATTTT.